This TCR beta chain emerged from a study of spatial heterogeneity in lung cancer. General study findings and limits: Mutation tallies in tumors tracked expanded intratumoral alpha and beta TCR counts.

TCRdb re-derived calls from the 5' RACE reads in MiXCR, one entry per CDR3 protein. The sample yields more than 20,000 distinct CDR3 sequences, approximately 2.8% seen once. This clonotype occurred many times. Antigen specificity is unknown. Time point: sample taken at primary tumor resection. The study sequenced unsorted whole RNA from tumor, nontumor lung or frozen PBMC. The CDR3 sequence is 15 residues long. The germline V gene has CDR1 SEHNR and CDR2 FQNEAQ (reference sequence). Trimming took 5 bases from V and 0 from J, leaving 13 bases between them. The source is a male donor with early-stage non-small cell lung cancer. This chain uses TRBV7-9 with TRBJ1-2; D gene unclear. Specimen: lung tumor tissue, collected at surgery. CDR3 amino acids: CASSPLDRANYGYTF. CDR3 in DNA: TGTGCCAGCAGCCCGCTTGACCGGGCTAACTATGGCTACACCTTC.